The clone carrying this TCR beta chain has more than one count but fewer than ten. Antigen specificity is unknown. Using its own MiXCR run on the 5' RACE reads, TCRdb lists one record per CDR3 protein. This table has under 150,000 distinct CDR3 sequences, about a sixth appearing once. CDR1 MNHNS and CDR2 SASEGT come from the germline V gene. V lost 5 bases and J lost 8, with 15 bases in between. The CDR3 loop spans 14 amino acids. This specimen belongs to a study of CD8 T cells in ankylosing spondylitis. Study-level results: One TCR beta motif, made up of several highly homologous variants, appeared characteristic of ankylosing spondylitis blood.

The sequence came from a male donor with ankylosing spondylitis. V usage is TRBV6-1 and J usage is TRBJ1-4; D perhaps matches TRBD1 (6 bases). Material for sequencing was blood, either unsorted or a sorted T cell fraction (not recorded which). CDR3 amino acids: CASSRGSIPEKLFF. CDR3 coding DNA: TGTGCCAGCAGTAGGGGGTCTATACCGGAAAAACTGTTTTTT.